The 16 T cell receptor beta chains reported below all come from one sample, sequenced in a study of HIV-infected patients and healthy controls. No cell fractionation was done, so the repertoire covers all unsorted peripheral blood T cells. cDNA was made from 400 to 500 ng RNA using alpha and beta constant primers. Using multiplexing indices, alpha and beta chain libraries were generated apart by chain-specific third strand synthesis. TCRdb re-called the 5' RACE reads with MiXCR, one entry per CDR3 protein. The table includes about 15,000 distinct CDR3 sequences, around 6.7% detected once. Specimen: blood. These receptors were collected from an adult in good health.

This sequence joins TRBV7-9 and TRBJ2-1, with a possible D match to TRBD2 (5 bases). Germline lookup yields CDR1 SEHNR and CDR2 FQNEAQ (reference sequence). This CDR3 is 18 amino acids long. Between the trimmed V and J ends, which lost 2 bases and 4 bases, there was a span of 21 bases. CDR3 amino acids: CASSLSGFESPGYNEQFF. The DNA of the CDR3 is TGTGCCAGCAGCTTATCGGGGTTTGAGTCCCCGGGATACAATGAGCAGTTCTTC. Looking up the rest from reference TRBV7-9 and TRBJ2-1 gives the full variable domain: DTGVSQNPRHKITKRGQNVTFRCDPISEHNRLYWYRQTLGQGPEFLTYFQNEAQLEKSRLLSDRFSAERPKGSFSTLEIQRTEQGDSAMYLCASSLSGFESPGYNEQFFGPGTRLTVL.

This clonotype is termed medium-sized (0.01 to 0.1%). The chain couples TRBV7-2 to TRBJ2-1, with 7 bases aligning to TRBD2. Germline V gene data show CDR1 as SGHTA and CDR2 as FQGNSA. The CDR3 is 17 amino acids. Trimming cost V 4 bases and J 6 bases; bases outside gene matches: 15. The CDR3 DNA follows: TGTGCCAGCAGCTCCACGGCGGGTAGGGCTAGCGGCAATGAGCAGTTCTTC. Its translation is CASSSTAGRASGNEQFF.

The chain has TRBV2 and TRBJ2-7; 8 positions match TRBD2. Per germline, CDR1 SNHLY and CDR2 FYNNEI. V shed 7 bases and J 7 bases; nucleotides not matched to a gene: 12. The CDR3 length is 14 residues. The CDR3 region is CASTRRREGGEQYF. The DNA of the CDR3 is TGTGCCAGCACGCGACGCCGGGAGGGGGGAGAGCAGTACTTC.

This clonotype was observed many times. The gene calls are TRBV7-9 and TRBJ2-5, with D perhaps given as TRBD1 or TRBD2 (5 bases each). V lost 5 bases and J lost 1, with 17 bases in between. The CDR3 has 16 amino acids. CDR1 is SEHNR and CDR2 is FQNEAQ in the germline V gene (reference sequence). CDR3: CASSPLQGTLQETQYF. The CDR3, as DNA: TGTGCCAGCAGCCCGTTACAAGGGACCCTCCAAGAGACCCAGTACTTC.

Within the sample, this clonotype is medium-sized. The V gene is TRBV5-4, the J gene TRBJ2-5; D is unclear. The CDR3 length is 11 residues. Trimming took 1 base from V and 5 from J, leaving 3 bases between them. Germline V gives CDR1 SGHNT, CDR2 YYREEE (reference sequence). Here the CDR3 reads CASSLTETQYF. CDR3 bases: TGTGCCAGCAGCTTGACTGAGACCCAGTACTTC.

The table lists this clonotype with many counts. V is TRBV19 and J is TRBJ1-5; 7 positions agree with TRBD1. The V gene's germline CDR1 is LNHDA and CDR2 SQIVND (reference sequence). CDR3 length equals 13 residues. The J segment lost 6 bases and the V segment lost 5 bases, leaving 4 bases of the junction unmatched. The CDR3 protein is CASSVQGFQPQHF. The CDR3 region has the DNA TGTGCCAGTAGTGTACAGGGGTTTCAGCCCCAGCATTTT.

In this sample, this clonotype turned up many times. The CDR3 reads CASSSEKKLAGVFEQYF. For the CDR3, the DNA is TGTGCCAGCAGTTCGGAGAAAAAACTAGCGGGAGTTTTCGAGCAGTACTTC. The rearrangement links TRBV6-2 or TRBV6-3 to TRBJ2-7; TRBD2 agrees at 11 bases. CDR1 is MNHEY and CDR2 is SVGEGT in the germline V gene. The length of the CDR3 is 17 residues. Trimming at V came to 4 bases and at J to 6 bases, leaving 14 bases not matched to a gene.

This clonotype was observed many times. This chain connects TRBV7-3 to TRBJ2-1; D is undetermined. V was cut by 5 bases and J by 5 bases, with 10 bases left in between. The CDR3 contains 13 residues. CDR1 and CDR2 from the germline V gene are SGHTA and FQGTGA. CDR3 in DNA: TGTGCCAGCAGCCCCCCCGGCCACAATGAGCAGTTCTTC. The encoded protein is CASSPPGHNEQFF.

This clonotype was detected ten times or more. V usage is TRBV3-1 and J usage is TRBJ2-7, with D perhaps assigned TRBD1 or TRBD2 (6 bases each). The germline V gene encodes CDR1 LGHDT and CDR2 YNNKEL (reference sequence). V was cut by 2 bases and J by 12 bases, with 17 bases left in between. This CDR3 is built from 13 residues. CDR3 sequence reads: CASSQPGAGRAYF. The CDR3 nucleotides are TGTGCCAGCAGCCAACCGGGGGCGGGTAGGGCGTACTTC.

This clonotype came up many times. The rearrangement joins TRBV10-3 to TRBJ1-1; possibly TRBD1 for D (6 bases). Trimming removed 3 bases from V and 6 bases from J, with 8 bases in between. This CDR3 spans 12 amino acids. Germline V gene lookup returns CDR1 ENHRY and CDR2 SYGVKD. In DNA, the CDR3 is TGTGCCATCAGTGAAGGGGGATCTGAAGCTTTCTTT. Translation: CAISEGGSEAFF.

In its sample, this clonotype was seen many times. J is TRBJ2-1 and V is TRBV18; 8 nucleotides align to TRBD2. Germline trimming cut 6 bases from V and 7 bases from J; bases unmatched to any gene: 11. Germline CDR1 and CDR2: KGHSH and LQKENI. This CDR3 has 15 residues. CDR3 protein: CASSLMAGGLNEQFF. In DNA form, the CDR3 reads TGTGCCAGCTCCTTAATGGCGGGAGGTTTGAATGAGCAGTTCTTC. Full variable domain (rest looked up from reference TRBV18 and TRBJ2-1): NAGVMQNPRHLVRRRGQEARLRCSPMKGHSHVYWYRQLPEEGLKFMVYLQKENIIDESGMPKERFSAEFPKEGPSILRIQQVVRGDSAAYFCASSLMAGGLNEQFFGPGTRLTVL.

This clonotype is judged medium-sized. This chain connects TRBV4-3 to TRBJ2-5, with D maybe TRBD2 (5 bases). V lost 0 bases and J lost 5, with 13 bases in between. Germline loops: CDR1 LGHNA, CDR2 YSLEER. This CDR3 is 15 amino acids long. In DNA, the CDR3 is TGCGCCAGCAGCCAAGATGTACTAGTTCCCGAGACCCAGTACTTC. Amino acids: CASSQDVLVPETQYF.

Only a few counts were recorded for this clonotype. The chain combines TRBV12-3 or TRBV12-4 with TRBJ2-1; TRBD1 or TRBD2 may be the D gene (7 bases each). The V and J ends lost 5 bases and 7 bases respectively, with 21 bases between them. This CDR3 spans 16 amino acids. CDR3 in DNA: TGTGCCAGCAGTCCCACCTTCAGGGGGGGGGAAAATGAGCAGTTCTTC. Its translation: CASSPTFRGGENEQFF.

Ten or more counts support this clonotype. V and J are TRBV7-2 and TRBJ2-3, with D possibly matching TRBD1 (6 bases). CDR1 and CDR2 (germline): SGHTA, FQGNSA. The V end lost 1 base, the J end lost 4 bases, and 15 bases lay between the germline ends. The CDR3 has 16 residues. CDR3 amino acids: CASSLGQGKIADTQYF. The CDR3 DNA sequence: TGTGCCAGCAGCTTAGGGCAGGGGAAGATCGCAGATACGCAGTATTTT.

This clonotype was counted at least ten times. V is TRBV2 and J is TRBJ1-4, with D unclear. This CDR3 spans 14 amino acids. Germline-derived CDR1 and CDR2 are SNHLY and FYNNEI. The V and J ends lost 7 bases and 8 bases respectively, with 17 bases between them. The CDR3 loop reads CASIETGEEEKLFF. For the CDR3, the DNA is TGTGCCAGCATTGAGACGGGAGAGGAGGAAAAACTGTTTTTT.

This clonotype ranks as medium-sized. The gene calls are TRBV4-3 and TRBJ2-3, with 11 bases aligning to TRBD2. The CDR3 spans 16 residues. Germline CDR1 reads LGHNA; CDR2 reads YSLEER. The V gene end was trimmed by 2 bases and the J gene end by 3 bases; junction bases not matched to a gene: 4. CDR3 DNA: TGCGCCAGCAGCCAACGGGCTAGCGGGAGGACAGATACGCAGTATTTT. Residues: CASSQRASGRTDTQYF.